The 5 T cell receptor beta chains below come from one sample, sequenced in a study of vaccination and CD4 T cells after COVID-19. MiXCR, run by TCRdb on the PCR reads, gives a single entry per CDR3 protein. The table shows tens of thousands of distinct CDR3 sequences, with 50% occurring only once. Regarding time point: late sampling 161 to 241 days after vaccination in a few convalescent patients. The input for sequencing was CD4+ T cells from blood, taken about 7 months after SARS-CoV-2 vaccination. The receptor set was obtained from a human donor who had recovered from COVID-19.

The chain combines TRBV7-9 with TRBJ2-1; 7 nucleotides line up with TRBD1. The trim removed 5 bases at V and 6 bases at J, leaving 4 bases unmatched. The CDR3 totals 13 residues. Germline V gives CDR1 SEHNR, CDR2 FQNEAQ (reference sequence). This chain's CDR3 is CASSPQGSNEQFF. The CDR3 region has the DNA TGTGCCAGCAGCCCACAGGGGTCCAATGAGCAGTTCTTC.

The sample holds a few counts of this clonotype. The CDR3 bases are TGTGCCGCCGGAGGGGGTTACTACGAGCAGTACTTC. Translating it yields CAAGGGYYEQYF. The chain couples TRBV6-2 or TRBV6-3 to TRBJ2-7; D tentatively fits TRBD1 or TRBD2 (6 bases each). V was shortened by 11 bases and J by 3 bases, with 14 bases between the two germline ends. The CDR3 runs to 12 residues. Germline CDR1 and CDR2: MNHEY and SVGEGT.

The CDR3 sequence: CSASYPTSGSYEQFF. For the CDR3, the DNA is TGCAGTGCTAGTTACCCGACTAGCGGGAGCTATGAGCAGTTCTTC. This chain uses TRBV20-1 with TRBJ2-1; 12 nucleotides align to TRBD2. In germline, CDR1 is DFQATT, CDR2 SNEGSKA (reference sequence). This CDR3 region has 15 residues. With 3 bases clipped from V and 8 bases from J, the junction kept 8 bases outside the gene matches.

The CDR3 spells CAISEFIGAYEQYF. CDR3 bases: TGTGCCATCAGTGAGTTTATAGGGGCCTACGAGCAGTACTTC. The V and J genes are TRBV10-3 and TRBJ2-7, with D possibly matching TRBD1 (5 bases). CDR3 length: 14 residues. Germline values: CDR1 ENHRY, CDR2 SYGVKD. V was trimmed by 1 base and J by 2 bases, leaving 9 bases between them.

The chain combines TRBV20-1 with TRBJ2-2; 8 bases line up with TRBD1. This CDR3 has 15 residues. Germline V gives CDR1 DFQATT, CDR2 SNEGSKA (reference sequence). V was pared by 1 base and J by 7 bases, with 8 bases of the junction left unmatched. In DNA form, the CDR3 reads TGCAGTGCTAGAGCGCCTCCGGGACAGGACGGGGAGCTGTTTTTT. Its protein is CSARAPPGQDGELFF.